The rows below give T cell receptor beta chains drawn from one sample of a study of blood T cells in healthy people across ages. Via MiXCR, TCRdb re-called the 5' RACE reads, giving one row per CDR3 protein. Among approximately 820,000 distinct CDR3 sequences listed, under 45% were seen once. Sample: blood. These receptors originate from a man aged 55-75 years in good health. Each CDR3 is given with its conserved first and last residue. Each record gives: J gene, D gene, V gene, clone size, CDR3 DNA, CDR3 protein. D genes are given only for firm matches. Not every row has a clone size; where given, it reads once, few, many or a size class.

>TRBJ2-7|TRBD2|TRBV10-3|few
TGTGCCATCGCAGGACTAGCATTGGGCGAGCAGTACTTC
CAIAGLALGEQYF
>TRBJ2-4|TRBD1|TRBV15|-
TGTGCCACCAGCAGGGGGGGACAGGGATTAGTCAAAAACATTCAGTACTTC
CATSRGGQGLVKNIQYF
>TRBJ2-5|TRBD1|TRBV28|-
TGTGCCAGCAGTTTCGGACAGGGTCACCAAGAGACCCAGTACTTC
CASSFGQGHQETQYF
>TRBJ2-5|TRBD1|TRBV13|-
TGTGCCAGCAGCCCCAGGACAGGGAGTTCGGAGACCCAGTACTTC
CASSPRTGSSETQYF
>TRBJ2-1|-|TRBV7-9|-
TGTGCCAGCAGCCAATGGGGTCCACCATACAATGAGCAGTTCTTC
CASSQWGPPYNEQFF
>TRBJ1-4|-|TRBV12-3/TRBV12-4|-
TGTGCCAGCACCCTTATCGGGAGAAAAACTGAAAAACTGTTTTTT
CASTLIGRKTEKLFF
>TRBJ2-1|TRBD1|TRBV9|-
TGTGCCAGCAGCGTAGGATCTTGGGGACAGGGGGCTAGCTACAATGAGCAGTTCTTC
CASSVGSWGQGASYNEQFF
>TRBJ2-7|-|TRBV21-1|-
TGTGCCAGCAGGAACAAGCGGGGGTTGTACGAGCAGTACTTC
CASRNKRGLYEQYF
>TRBJ2-5|TRBD1|TRBV27|few
TGTGCCAGCAGTGCTACAGGGGTTTGGAGCCAAGAGACCCAGTACTTC
CASSATGVWSQETQYF
>TRBJ1-5|TRBD1|TRBV7-2|-
TGTGCCAGCAGCTTAGACAGGGGTAACCATCAGCCCCAGCATTTT
CASSLDRGNHQPQHF
>TRBJ1-2|-|TRBV21-1|few
TGTGCCAGCAGCAATCGCCCCTATGGCTACACCTTC
CASSNRPYGYTF
>TRBJ2-2|TRBD2|TRBV7-9|-
TGTGCCAGCAGCCTAACGACGTACCGACTAGCGGGGGACACCGGGGAGCTGTTTTTT
CASSLTTYRLAGDTGELFF
>TRBJ2-5|TRBD2|TRBV15|few
TGTGCCACCAGCAGATTCGCTAGCGGGGGCGGGGAGACCCAGTACTTC
CATSRFASGGGETQYF
>TRBJ2-3|TRBD1|TRBV9|few
TGTGCCAGCAGCGCCGGACAGGGGGTGACAGATACGCAGTATTTT
CASSAGQGVTDTQYF
>TRBJ1-4|TRBD1|TRBV27|-
TGTGCCAGCTACGACAGGGCGGGTGGAAAACTGTTTTTT
CASYDRAGGKLFF
>TRBJ2-7|TRBD2|TRBV5-1|-
TGCGCCAGCAGCTTGACCGTTACTAGCGGGGGTTCCTACGAGCAGTACTTC
CASSLTVTSGGSYEQYF
>TRBJ2-5|-|TRBV5-8|many
TGTGCCAGCAGCTTAGGGACAACCAAAGAGACCCAGTACTTC
CASSLGTTKETQYF
>TRBJ2-7|-|TRBV3-1|-
TGTGCCAGCAGCCAAAGGTTCTCCTACGAGCAGTACTTC
CASSQRFSYEQYF
>TRBJ2-7|-|TRBV27|once
TGTGCCAGCAGCCCCGATGGACACGAAACCTACGAGCAGTACTTC
CASSPDGHETYEQYF
>TRBJ1-3|-|TRBV3-1|-
TGTGCCAGCAGCCAAGGGGGAGACAAGAGAAACACCATATATTTT
CASSQGGDKRNTIYF
>TRBJ2-3|TRBD2|TRBV29-1|-
TGCAGCGTTGTTGGGTGGACTAGCTCTGATACGCAGTATTTT
CSVVGWTSSDTQYF
>TRBJ2-7|TRBD1|TRBV19|-
TGTGCCAGCGCCGGGACAGGGTCGCTCGAGCAGTACTTC
CASAGTGSLEQYF
>TRBJ2-1|TRBD2|TRBV5-1|-
TGCGCCAGCAGCTCACACCTAGCGGGAGGAAACAATGAGCAGTTCTTC
CASSSHLAGGNNEQFF
>TRBJ2-6|-|TRBV7-2|few
TGTGCCAGCAGCCAAGCCTTCTCTGGGGCCAACGTCCTGACTTTC
CASSQAFSGANVLTF
>TRBJ2-1|-|TRBV28|-
TGTGCCAGCAGTGTTGGAGGGGGGCGTGCTGAGCAGTTCTTC
CASSVGGGRAEQFF
>TRBJ2-7|-|TRBV7-2|-
TGTGCCAGCAGCTTAGATGTGGCAGGGTTCTACGAGCAGTACTTC
CASSLDVAGFYEQYF
>TRBJ2-1|TRBD2|TRBV2|-
TGTGCCAGAGGGGGAGATAGCGGGGGGAAGCAGTTCTTC
CARGGDSGGKQFF
>TRBJ2-7|-|TRBV12-3/TRBV12-4|-
TGTGCCAGCAGTTTAGGGGGTGTCGTCAACGAGCAGTACTTC
CASSLGGVVNEQYF
>TRBJ1-5|TRBD1|TRBV2|-
TGTGCCAGCAGCCCATCCCGGGACAGCTACAATCAGCCCCAGCATTTT
CASSPSRDSYNQPQHF
>TRBJ2-3|TRBD2|TRBV6-2/TRBV6-3|few
TGTGCCAGTAGAGGACTAGCGGGGAGGGATACGCAGTATTTT
CASRGLAGRDTQYF